This T cell receptor (beta chain) was sequenced in a study of cytomegalovirus exposure and HLA in healthy donors. Study-level points and caveats: Some TCR beta chains (roughly 160 of them) were listed as cytomegalovirus-associated. A few chains linked to CMV were shown in vitro to be specific for CMV antigens.

Note on this clone: What it binds is unknown.

PCR primers comprised 60 Vbeta and 13 Jbeta primers. TCRdb's table, derived via immunoSEQ multiplex PCR, lists solely in-frame clones and lacks some. In the table there are roughly 130,000 clones, about three fifths of which are singletons. This CDR3 region has 12 residues. The V and J ends lost 4 bases and 3 bases respectively, with 3 bases between them. CDR1 SGHVS and CDR2 FQNEAQ come from the germline V gene. This chain joins TRBV7-8 and TRBJ2-2, with D unresolved. This clonotype was obtained from a male donor in good health and CMV-seronegative. Material for sequencing was PBMCs. The CDR3 DNA sequence: TGTGCCAGCAGCTCGTACACCGGGGAGCTGTTTTTT. It specifies CASSSYTGELFF.